This TCR beta chain stems from a study of T-cell memory formation after mild COVID-19. TCRdb itself ran the 5' RACE reads through MiXCR, one entry per CDR3 protein. The profile shows 150,000 or so distinct CDR3 sequences, about 14% of them singletons. Remarks on this clonotype: What it binds is unknown.

Findings of the study overall: Clones shrinking between day 15 and 85 showed a balanced CD4/CD8 split, and those that grew later tilted toward CD4+. Contracting CD4+ clones were located mainly in CM and EM, and CD8+ clones in EMRA.

Trimming removed 5 bases from V and 8 bases from J; junction bases left unmatched: 6. The CDR3 runs 13 residues. Looked up from germline, CDR1 is SNHLY and CDR2 is FYNNEI. Sequencing used PBMCs or a T cell subset sorted from them (not recorded which). The source is an adult woman who had mild COVID-19 (a few samples of this study predate the infection). Cell type and time point are not known. The rearrangement joins TRBV2 to TRBJ1-2; 9 positions agree with TRBD1. The DNA for the CDR3 is TGTGCCAGCAGTCCAAGACAGGGGGAAGGCTACACCTTC. Residues: CASSPRQGEGYTF.